The TCR beta chain under discussion was sequenced for a study of cytomegalovirus exposure and HLA in healthy donors. With 60 Vbeta and 13 Jbeta primers, the PCR was carried out. Sequenced by immunoSEQ multiplex PCR; TCRdb stores in-frame clones only, minus some. Found here are about 110,000 clones, 81% of them singletons; the top ten hold approximately 2%. Overall study results and limits: Published work reported that the classifier diagnosed cytomegalovirus status with high specificity and sensitivity. When the data were analyzed later, several of the most significant clusters appeared to be linked to common viral pathogens.

The CDR3 sequence is 14 residues long. J was trimmed by 3 bases and V by 5 bases; bases with no gene match: 2. The germline V gene has CDR1 MRHNA and CDR2 SNTAGT. Though nominally healthy at sampling, donors likely had unrecorded immune exposures. This clone was found a few times. Antigen unknown. Specimen: PBMCs. V and J are TRBV6-4 and TRBJ1-2, with TRBD1 identical over 11 bases. This receptor was identified in a man younger than 40 in good health and CMV-seronegative. CDR3 in amino acids: CASSRTGGDYGYTF. In DNA form, the CDR3 reads TGTGCCAGCAGTCGGACAGGGGGCGACTATGGCTACACCTTC.